These 22 T cell receptor beta chains came from one sample sequenced in a study of shared clonotypes between healthy human individuals. TCRdb's copy holds only in-frame clones and misses some; the assay was immunoSEQ multiplex PCR. The table shows roughly 510,000 clones, with 60% to 80% occurring only once. What was sequenced was PBMCs. These receptors all stem from a woman in her 40s in good health. Some clones in this sample may be carry-over from other donors' samples.

The CDR3 DNA follows: TGTGCCAGCAGCTATAGCGGGGCAACAGATACGCAGTATTTT. This translates into CASSYSGATDTQYF. The rearrangement uses TRBV13 and TRBJ2-3, with 8 bases that match TRBD2. From germline, CDR1 is PRHDT and CDR2 FYEKMQ (reference sequence). This CDR3 is 14 amino acids long. The trim removed 4 bases at V and 3 bases at J, leaving 3 bases unmatched.

With regard to this clone: The junction differs from germline at one of its ends, possibly a read error. This specimen includes other DNA sequences encoding the same CDR3. The chain couples TRBV9 to TRBJ2-5; 7 bases are shared with TRBD1. The CDR3 sequence is 13 residues long. Per germline, CDR1 SGDLS and CDR2 YYNGEE. In DNA form, the CDR3 reads TGCGCCAGCAGCGTCAGGGGGCAAGAGACCCAGTACTTC. Its protein product is CASSVRGQETQYF. Drawing the rest from reference TRBV9 and TRBJ2-5, the complete variable domain is DSGVTQTPKHLITATGQRVTLRCSPRSGDLSVYWYQQSLDQGLQFLIQYYNGEERAKGNILERFSAQQFPDLHSELNLSSLELGDSALYFCASSVRGQETQYFGPGTRLLVL.

The gene calls are TRBV30 and TRBJ2-1; no firm D call. The V and J ends lost 5 bases and 2 bases respectively, with 10 bases between them. Germline V lookup: CDR1 GTSNPN, CDR2 SVGIG (reference sequence). The CDR3 extends over 13 amino acids. This chain's CDR3 is CAWALGPYNEQFF. In DNA form, the CDR3 reads TGTGCCTGGGCCTTAGGACCCTACAATGAGCAGTTCTTC.

As for this clone: This sequence is one base from a far larger clone and is likely a read error. J is TRBJ2-1 and V is TRBV2; D might be TRBD1 (5 bases). V lost 6 bases, J lost 2 bases, and 14 bases lay in between. There are 15 residues in the CDR3. Germline CDR1 SNHLY, CDR2 FYNNEI. The CDR3 sequence is CASSLGVTPYNEQFF. CDR3 coding DNA: TGTGCCAGCAGCTTAGGGGTGACTCCCTACAATGAGCAGTTCTTC. The full variable domain, with the rest looked up from reference TRBV2 and TRBJ2-1, is EPEVTQTPSHQVTQMGQEVILRCVPISNHLYFYWYRQILGQKVEFLVSFYNNEISEKSEIFDDQFSVERPDGSNFTLKIRSTKLEDSAMYFCASSLGVTPYNEQFFGPGTRLTVL.

A few counts support this clone. The V gene is TRBV7-2, the J gene TRBJ1-1; possible D gene TRBD1, 5 bases. In germline, CDR1 is SGHTA, CDR2 FQGNSA. The CDR3 has 15 residues. V lost 1 base, J lost 5 bases, and 14 bases lay in between. CDR3 region: CASSLVGGAATEAFF. The CDR3 DNA reads TGTGCCAGCAGCTTAGTGGGAGGGGCCGCAACTGAAGCTTTCTTT.

The chain links TRBV19 to TRBJ1-5; the match to TRBD1 covers 7 bases. This CDR3 has 14 residues. Germline CDR1 reads LNHDA; CDR2 reads SQIVND (reference sequence). Trimming cost V 4 bases and J 7 bases; bases outside gene matches: 7. The CDR3 reads CASSTPTGQQPQHF. CDR3 in DNA: TGTGCCAGTAGTACCCCGACAGGGCAGCAGCCCCAGCATTTT.

CDR3 protein: CASSYSVEGYGYTF. The CDR3 nucleotides are TGTGCCAGCAGTTACTCGGTGGAGGGCTATGGCTACACCTTC. The chain links TRBV6-5 to TRBJ1-2; D is unclear. Per the germline V gene, CDR1 is MNHEY and CDR2 is SVGAGI. The CDR3 loop spans 14 amino acids. Trimming pared 0 bases from V and 4 bases from J, leaving 9 bases between.

Concerning this clone: It is unclear where the CDR3 begins or ends on the DNA, so no DNA is shown, and the CDR3 is as TCRdb lists it. This chain links TRBV30 with TRBJ1-3. Germline V lookup: CDR1 GTSNPN, CDR2 SVGIG (reference sequence). Ends included, the CDR3 has 13 residues. CDR3 sequence: CAWTFGAGNTIYF.

The gene calls are TRBV28 and TRBJ2-2; D unresolved. Trimming took off 9 bases at V and 0 bases at J, with 11 bases between the two ends. The CDR3 contains 14 residues. CDR1 is MDHEN, CDR2 SYDVKM, per germline. CDR3 region: CASLKGPNTGELFF. Written as DNA, the CDR3 is TGTGCCAGTTTAAAGGGCCCGAACACCGGGGAGCTGTTTTTT.

In nucleotides, the CDR3 is TGTGCCTGGAGTCGGGGGGAGCAATCCTACAATGAGCAGTTCTTC. It is translated as CAWSRGEQSYNEQFF. The chain carries TRBV30 and TRBJ2-1; 7 bases are a match to TRBD2. The CDR3 consists of 15 residues. Trimming took 2 bases from V and 1 from J; bases not matched to a gene: 5. Germline V lookup: CDR1 GTSNPN, CDR2 SVGIG (reference sequence).

V gene TRBV7-3 combines with J gene TRBJ2-4; 8 nucleotides align to TRBD1. V shed 2 bases and J 9 bases; nucleotides not matched to a gene: 6. Germline lookup yields CDR1 SGHTA and CDR2 FQGTGA. CDR3 size: 14 residues. CDR3 DNA: TGTGCCAGCAGCTTATCTCCAGGGGGCACCATTCAGTACTTC. Translation: CASSLSPGGTIQYF.

The chain joins TRBV7-9 to TRBJ2-3; the match to TRBD2 covers 8 bases. The CDR3 length is 15 residues. V lost 5 bases, J lost 3 bases, and 7 bases stayed unmatched. Germline CDR1 and CDR2: SEHNR and FQNEAQ (reference sequence). DNA of the CDR3: TGTGCCAGCAGCCGGAGGTCGGGGGGGACAGATACGCAGTATTTT. Its protein product is CASSRRSGGTDTQYF.

The rearrangement links TRBV27 to TRBJ2-7, with TRBD1 matching over 12 bases. CDR1 and CDR2 from the germline V gene are MNHEY and SMNVEV (reference sequence). The length of the CDR3 is 15 residues. J lost 6 bases, V lost 7 bases, and 10 bases had no gene match. The CDR3 DNA sequence: TGTGCCAGCAAGCGGGACAGGGGGCGCCTAGGCGAGCAGTACTTC. This codes for CASKRDRGRLGEQYF.

This clone was seen a few times. The chain recombines TRBV29-1 with TRBJ2-7; D might be TRBD2 (6 bases). V was shortened by 4 bases and J by 2 bases, with 15 bases between the two germline ends. The CDR3 is made up of 14 amino acids. Germline CDR1 SQVTM, CDR2 ANQGSEA. The CDR3 region has the DNA TGCAGCGTTGTCCATAGCGGAGGTACCTACGAGCAGTACTTC. Amino acid sequence: CSVVHSGGTYEQYF.

This clone was counted a few times. The V and J genes are TRBV4-2 and TRBJ2-6; perhaps TRBD1 as D (6 bases). CDR3 size: 16 residues. Between the trimmed V and J ends, which lost 6 bases and 1 base, there was a span of 13 bases. CDR1 is LGHNA, CDR2 YNFKEQ, per germline. This CDR3 is CASSRDTGSGANVLTF. DNA of the CDR3: TGTGCCAGCAGTCGGGATACAGGGTCTGGGGCCAACGTCCTGACTTTC.

V gene TRBV5-4 combines with J gene TRBJ1-1, with D perhaps TRBD1 (6 bases). V dropped 4 bases and J dropped 0 bases, with 13 bases sitting between them. The CDR3 is made up of 15 amino acids. Germline-derived CDR1 and CDR2 are SGHNT and YYREEE (reference sequence). The CDR3 DNA reads TGTGCCAGCAGCGGGGCGGGGGGGCTGAACACTGAAGCTTTCTTT. It encodes CASSGAGGLNTEAFF.

The V gene is TRBV19, the J gene TRBJ1-1; D might be TRBD1 (6 bases). Trimming took 5 bases from V and 5 from J, leaving 15 bases between them. From germline, CDR1 is LNHDA and CDR2 SQIVND (reference sequence). The CDR3 is made up of 14 amino acids. CDR3 residues: CASSFTGPRTEAFF. The CDR3 DNA follows: TGTGCCAGTAGTTTTACAGGGCCGAGGACTGAAGCTTTCTTT.

V and J are TRBV28 and TRBJ1-2; perhaps TRBD1 as D (6 bases). The CDR3 contains 15 residues. Germline CDR1 MDHEN, CDR2 SYDVKM. V was trimmed by 5 bases and J by 4 bases, leaving 17 bases between them. DNA for the CDR3: TGTGCCAGCAGTCCTTTATATGGGGGCGGCTATGGCTACACCTTC. This encodes CASSPLYGGGYGYTF.

The chain links TRBV19 to TRBJ2-6, with TRBD1 matching 9 bases. The trim removed 4 bases at V and 2 bases at J, leaving 6 bases unmatched. Germline CDR1 LNHDA, CDR2 SQIVND (reference sequence). This CDR3 is built from 17 residues. The CDR3 is CASSTQRQGAGANVLTF. The CDR3 DNA reads TGTGCCAGTAGTACCCAAAGACAGGGGGCTGGGGCCAACGTCCTGACTTTC.

This clone was detected ten times or more. The junction departs from germline at one end; a sequencing error may be responsible. Other DNA sequences from this sample encode an identical CDR3 as well. The chain joins TRBV20-1 to TRBJ1-3; a weak D match, TRBD1 (5 bases). This CDR3 comprises 11 residues. Germline CDR1 and CDR2: DFQATT and SNEGSKA (reference sequence). CDR3 bases: TGCAGTGCTAACCAGGGAAGCACCATATATTTT. It specifies CSANQGSTIYF.

This chain connects TRBV28 to TRBJ1-2; D uncertain. V gave up 6 bases and J gave up 3 bases, with 17 bases separating them. There are 15 residues in the CDR3. Germline V gives CDR1 MDHEN, CDR2 SYDVKM. The CDR3 sequence is CASRSNQGRYYGYTF. CDR3 DNA sequence: TGTGCCAGCAGGTCCAACCAAGGCCGTTACTATGGCTACACCTTC.

This clone was observed a single time. The sample holds other DNA sequences that translate to the same CDR3. The V call is TRBV27, the J call TRBJ1-3; D call uncertain. V lost 5 bases, J lost 0 bases, and 11 bases lay in between. The CDR3 runs 15 residues. Germline V lookup: CDR1 MNHEY, CDR2 SMNVEV (reference sequence). CDR3 sequence: CASSSRRSSGNTIYF. In DNA form, the CDR3 reads TGTGCCAGCAGTAGCAGGAGAAGCTCTGGAAACACCATATATTTT.